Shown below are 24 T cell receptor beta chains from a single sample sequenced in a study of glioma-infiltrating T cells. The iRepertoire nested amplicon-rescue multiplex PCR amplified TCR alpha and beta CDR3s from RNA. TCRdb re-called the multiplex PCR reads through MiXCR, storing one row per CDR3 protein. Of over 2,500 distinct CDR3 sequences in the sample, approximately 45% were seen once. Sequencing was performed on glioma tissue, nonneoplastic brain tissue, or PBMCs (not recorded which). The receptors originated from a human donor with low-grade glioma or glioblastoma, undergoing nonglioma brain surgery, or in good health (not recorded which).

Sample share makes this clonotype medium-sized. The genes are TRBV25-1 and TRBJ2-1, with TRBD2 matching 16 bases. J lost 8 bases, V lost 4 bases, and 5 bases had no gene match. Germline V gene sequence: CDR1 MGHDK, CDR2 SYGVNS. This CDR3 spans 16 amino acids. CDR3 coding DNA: TGTGCCAGCAGTGCCGGGACTAGCGGGGGGGCACATGAGCAGTTCTTC. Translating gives CASSAGTSGGAHEQFF.

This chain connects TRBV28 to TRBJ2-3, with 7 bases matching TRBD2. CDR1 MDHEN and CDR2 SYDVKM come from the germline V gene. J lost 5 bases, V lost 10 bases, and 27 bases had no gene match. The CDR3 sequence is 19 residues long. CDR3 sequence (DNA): TGTGCCACCAGAGGGGTTGTGTCGGGACTAACCGGACGGGAAGATACGCAGTATTTT. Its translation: CATRGVVSGLTGREDTQYF.

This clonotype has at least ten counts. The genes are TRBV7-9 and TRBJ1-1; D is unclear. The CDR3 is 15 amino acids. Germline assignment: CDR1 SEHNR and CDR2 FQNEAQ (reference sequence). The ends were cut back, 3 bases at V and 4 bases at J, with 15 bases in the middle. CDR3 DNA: TGTGCCAGCAGCTTTAGAGTCGGAGCAACCACTGAAGCTTTCTTT. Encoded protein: CASSFRVGATTEAFF. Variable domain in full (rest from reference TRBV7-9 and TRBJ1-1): DTGVSQNPRHKITKRGQNVTFRCDPISEHNRLYWYRQTLGQGPEFLTYFQNEAQLEKSRLLSDRFSAERPKGSFSTLEIQRTEQGDSAMYLCASSFRVGATTEAFFGQGTRLTVV.

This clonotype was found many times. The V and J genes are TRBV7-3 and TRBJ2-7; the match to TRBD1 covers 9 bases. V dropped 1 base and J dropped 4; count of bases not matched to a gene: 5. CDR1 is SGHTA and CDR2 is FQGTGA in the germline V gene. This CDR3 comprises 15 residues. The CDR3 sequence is CASSLITGGLYEQYF. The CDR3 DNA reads TGTGCCAGCAGCTTAATTACAGGGGGCTTATACGAGCAGTACTTC.

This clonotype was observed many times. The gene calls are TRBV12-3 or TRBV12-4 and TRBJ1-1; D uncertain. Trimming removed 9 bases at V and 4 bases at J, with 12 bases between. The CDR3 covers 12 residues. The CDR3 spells CASSGSSTEAFF. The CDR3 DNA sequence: TGTGCCAGTTCCGGGTCGAGCACTGAAGCTTTCTTT.

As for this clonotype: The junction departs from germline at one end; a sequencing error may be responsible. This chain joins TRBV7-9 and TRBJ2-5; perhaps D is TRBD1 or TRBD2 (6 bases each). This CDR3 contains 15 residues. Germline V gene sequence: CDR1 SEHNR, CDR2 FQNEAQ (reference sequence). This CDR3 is CASSPRTGAQETKYF. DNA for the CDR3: TGTGCCAGCAGCCCCAGGACGGGGGCCCAAGAGACCAAGTACTTC.

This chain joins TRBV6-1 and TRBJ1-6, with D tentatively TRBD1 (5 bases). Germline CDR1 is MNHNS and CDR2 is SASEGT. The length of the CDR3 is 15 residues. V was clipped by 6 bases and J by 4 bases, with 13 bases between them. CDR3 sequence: CASRPGDTYNSPLHF. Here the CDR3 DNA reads TGTGCCAGCAGACCGGGGGATACATATAATTCACCCCTCCACTTT.

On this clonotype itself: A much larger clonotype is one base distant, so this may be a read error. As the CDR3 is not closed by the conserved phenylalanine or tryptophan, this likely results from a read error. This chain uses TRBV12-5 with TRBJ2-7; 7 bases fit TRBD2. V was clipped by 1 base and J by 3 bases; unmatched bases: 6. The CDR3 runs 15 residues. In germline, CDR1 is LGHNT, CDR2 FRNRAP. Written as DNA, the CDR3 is TGTGCTAGTGGTTTGGATATCGCGGGAGTCTACGAGCAGTACCTC. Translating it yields CASGLDIAGVYEQYL.

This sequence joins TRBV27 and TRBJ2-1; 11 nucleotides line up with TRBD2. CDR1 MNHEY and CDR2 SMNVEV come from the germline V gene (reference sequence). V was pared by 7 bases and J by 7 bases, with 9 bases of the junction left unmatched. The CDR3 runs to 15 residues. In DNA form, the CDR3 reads TGTGCCAGCAATACTCTAGCGGGAGGTTATAATGAGCAGTTCTTC. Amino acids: CASNTLAGGYNEQFF.

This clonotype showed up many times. CDR3 bases: TGTGCCATCAGTGAGTTATCAGGGCCCCCTAACTATGGCTACACCTTC. Residues: CAISELSGPPNYGYTF. This rearrangement joins TRBV10-3 to TRBJ1-2; D may be TRBD1 (5 bases). From germline, CDR1 is ENHRY and CDR2 SYGVKD. Trimming removed 1 base from V and 0 bases from J, with 12 bases in between. There are 16 residues in the CDR3.

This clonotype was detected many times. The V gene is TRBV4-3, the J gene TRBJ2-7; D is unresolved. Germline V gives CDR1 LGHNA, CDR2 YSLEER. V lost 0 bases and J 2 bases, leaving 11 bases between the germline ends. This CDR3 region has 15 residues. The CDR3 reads CASSQERLGPYEQYF. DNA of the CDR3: TGCGCCAGCAGCCAAGAACGCCTAGGACCCTACGAGCAGTACTTC.

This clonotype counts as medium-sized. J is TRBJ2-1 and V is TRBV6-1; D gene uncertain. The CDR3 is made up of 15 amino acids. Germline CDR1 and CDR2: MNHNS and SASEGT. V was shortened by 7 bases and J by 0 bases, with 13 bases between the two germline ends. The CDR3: CASTMTESSYNEQFF. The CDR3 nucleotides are TGTGCCAGCACAATGACCGAGAGCTCCTACAATGAGCAGTTCTTC.

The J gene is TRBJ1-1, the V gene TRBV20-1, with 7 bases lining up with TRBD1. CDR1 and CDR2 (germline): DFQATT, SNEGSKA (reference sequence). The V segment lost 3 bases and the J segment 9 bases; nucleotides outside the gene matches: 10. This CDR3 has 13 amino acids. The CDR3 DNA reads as TGCAGTGCTAGGGGGGGACAGATAAAGAAAGCTTTCTTT. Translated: CSARGGQIKKAFF.

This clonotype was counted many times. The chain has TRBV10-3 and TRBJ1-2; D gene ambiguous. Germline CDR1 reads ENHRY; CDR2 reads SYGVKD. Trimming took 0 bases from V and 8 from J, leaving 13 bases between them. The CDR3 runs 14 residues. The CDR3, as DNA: TGTGCCATCAGTGAGTCGACTCACCGGCACGGCTACACCTTC. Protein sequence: CAISESTHRHGYTF.

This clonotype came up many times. The chain's CDR3 is CASSRNPDGNSPLHF. The CDR3 bases are TGCGCCAGCAGCCGCAATCCGGACGGAAATTCACCCCTCCACTTT. The rearrangement joins TRBV4-3 to TRBJ1-6, with D hard to call. V was trimmed by 4 bases and J by 7 bases, leaving 14 bases between them. The CDR3 covers 15 residues. Germline values: CDR1 LGHNA, CDR2 YSLEER.

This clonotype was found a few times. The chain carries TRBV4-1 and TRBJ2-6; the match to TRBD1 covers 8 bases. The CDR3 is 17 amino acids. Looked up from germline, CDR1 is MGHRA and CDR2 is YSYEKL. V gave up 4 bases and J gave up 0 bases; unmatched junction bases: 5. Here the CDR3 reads CASSLGTGNSGANVLTF. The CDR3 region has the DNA TGCGCCAGCAGCCTGGGGACAGGAAACTCTGGGGCCAACGTCCTGACTTTC.

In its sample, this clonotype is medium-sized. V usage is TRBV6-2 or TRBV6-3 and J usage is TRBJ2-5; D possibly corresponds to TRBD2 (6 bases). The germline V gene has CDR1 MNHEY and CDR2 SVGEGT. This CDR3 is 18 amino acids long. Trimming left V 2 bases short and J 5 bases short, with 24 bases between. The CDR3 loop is CASSYALTTSFVGETQYF. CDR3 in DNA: TGTGCCAGCAGTTACGCACTCACGACTAGTTTTGTCGGGGAGACCCAGTACTTC.

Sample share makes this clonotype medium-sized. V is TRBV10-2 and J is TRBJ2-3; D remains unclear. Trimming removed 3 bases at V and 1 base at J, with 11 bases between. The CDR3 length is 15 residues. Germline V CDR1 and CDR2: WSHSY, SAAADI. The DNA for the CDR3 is TGCGCCAGCAGTGAAATGGCGCTCGGCACAGATACGCAGTATTTT. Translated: CASSEMALGTDTQYF.

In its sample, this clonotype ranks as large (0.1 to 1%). The CDR3 nucleotides read TGTGCCAGCAGCTATGGGACTAGCGGCATACCATCCAATGAGCAGTTCTTC. Protein sequence: CASSYGTSGIPSNEQFF. The V gene is TRBV6-1, the J gene TRBJ2-1; 11 positions agree with TRBD2. Germline V gene lookup returns CDR1 MNHNS and CDR2 SASEGT. J lost 6 bases, V lost 6 bases, and 13 bases had no gene match. The CDR3 is 17 amino acids.

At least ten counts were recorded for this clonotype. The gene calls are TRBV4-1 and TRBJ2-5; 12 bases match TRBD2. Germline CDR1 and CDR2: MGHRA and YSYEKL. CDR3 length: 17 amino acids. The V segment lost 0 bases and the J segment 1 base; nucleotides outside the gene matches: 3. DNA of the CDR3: TGCGCCAGCAGCCAAGATGAGACTAGCGGGAGCCAAGAGACCCAGTACTTC. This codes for CASSQDETSGSQETQYF.

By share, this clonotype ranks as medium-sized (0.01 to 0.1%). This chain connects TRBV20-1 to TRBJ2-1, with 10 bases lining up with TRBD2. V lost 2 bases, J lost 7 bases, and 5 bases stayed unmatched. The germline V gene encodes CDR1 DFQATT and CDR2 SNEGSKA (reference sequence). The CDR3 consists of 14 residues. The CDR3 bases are TGCAGTGCTAGATTTAGCGGGGGGCTAAATGAGCAGTTCTTC. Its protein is CSARFSGGLNEQFF.

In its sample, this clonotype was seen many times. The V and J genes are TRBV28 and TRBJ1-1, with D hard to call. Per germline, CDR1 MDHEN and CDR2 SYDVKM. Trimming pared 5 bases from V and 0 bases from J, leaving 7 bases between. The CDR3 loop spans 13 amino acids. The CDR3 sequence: CASSKKMNTEAFF. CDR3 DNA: TGTGCCAGCAGTAAGAAGATGAACACTGAAGCTTTCTTT.

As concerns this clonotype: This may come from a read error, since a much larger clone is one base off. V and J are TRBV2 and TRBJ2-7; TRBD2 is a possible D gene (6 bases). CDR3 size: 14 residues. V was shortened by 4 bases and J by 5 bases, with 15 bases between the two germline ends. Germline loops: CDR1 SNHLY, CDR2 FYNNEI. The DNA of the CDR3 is TGTGCCAGCAGTGCTTTAGAGGGAGGCAACGAGCAGTACTTC. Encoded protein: CASSALEGGNEQYF.

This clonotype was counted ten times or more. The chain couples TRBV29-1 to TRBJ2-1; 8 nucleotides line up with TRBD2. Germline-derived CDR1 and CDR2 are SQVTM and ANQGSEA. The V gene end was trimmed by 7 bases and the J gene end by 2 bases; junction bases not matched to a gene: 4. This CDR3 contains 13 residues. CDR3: CSGGTRAYNEQFF. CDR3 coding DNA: TGCAGCGGTGGGACTAGAGCCTACAATGAGCAGTTCTTC.